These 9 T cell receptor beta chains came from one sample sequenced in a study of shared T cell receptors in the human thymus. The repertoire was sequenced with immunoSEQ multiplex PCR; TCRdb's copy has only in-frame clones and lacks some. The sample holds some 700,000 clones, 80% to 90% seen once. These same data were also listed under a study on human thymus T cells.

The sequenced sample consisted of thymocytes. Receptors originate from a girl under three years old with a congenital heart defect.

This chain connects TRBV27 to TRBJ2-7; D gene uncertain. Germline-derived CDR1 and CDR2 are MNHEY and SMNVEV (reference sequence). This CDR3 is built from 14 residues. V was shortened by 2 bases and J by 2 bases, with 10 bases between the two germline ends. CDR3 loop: CASSLTALAYEQYF. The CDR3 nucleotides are TGTGCCAGCAGTTTAACAGCACTTGCCTACGAGCAGTACTTC.

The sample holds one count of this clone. This CDR3 is CASSLFSGVDDGYTF. DNA for the CDR3: TGTGCCAGCAGCTTGTTTAGCGGGGTTGACGATGGCTACACCTTC. The chain joins TRBV5-6 to TRBJ1-2; D ambiguous. Trimming pared 1 base from V and 6 bases from J, leaving 16 bases between. Germline values: CDR1 SGHDT, CDR2 YYEEEE. The CDR3 length is 15 residues. Full variable domain (outside the CDR3, taken from reference TRBV5-6 and TRBJ1-2): DAGVTQSPTHLIKTRGQQVTLRCSPKSGHDTVSWYQQALGQGPQFIFQYYEEEERQRGNFPDRFSGHQFPNYSSELNVNALLLGDSALYLCASSLFSGVDDGYTFGSGTRLTVV.

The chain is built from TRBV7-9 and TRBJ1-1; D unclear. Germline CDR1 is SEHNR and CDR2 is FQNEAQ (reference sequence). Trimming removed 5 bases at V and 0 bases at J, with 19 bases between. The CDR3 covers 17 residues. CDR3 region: CASSPNSILVMNTEAFF. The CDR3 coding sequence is TGTGCCAGCAGCCCAAACTCGATATTAGTCATGAACACTGAAGCTTTCTTT.

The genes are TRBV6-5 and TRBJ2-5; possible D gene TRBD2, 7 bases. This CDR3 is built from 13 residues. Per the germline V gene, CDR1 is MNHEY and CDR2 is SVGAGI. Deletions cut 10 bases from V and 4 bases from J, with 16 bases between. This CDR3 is CATAKGGVETQYF. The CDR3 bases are TGTGCCACCGCAAAGGGGGGGGTAGAGACCCAGTACTTC.

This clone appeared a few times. CDR3 in amino acids: CSVEGSRQETQYF. The CDR3 bases are TGCAGCGTTGAAGGGAGCAGACAAGAGACCCAGTACTTC. The chain links TRBV29-1 to TRBJ2-5; D uncertain. Germline V gene sequence: CDR1 SQVTM, CDR2 ANQGSEA. Trimming removed 1 base from V and 2 bases from J, with 8 bases in between. The CDR3 has 13 amino acids.

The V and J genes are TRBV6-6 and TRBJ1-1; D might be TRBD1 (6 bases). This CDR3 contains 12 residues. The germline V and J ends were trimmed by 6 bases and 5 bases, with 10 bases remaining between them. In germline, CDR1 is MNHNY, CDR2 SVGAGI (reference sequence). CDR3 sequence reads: CASRKGGTEAFF. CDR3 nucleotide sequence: TGTGCCAGCAGAAAAGGGGGAACTGAAGCTTTCTTT.

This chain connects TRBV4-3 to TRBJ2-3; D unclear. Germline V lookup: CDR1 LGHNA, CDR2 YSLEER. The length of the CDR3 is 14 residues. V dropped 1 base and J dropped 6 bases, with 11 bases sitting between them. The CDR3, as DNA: TGCGCCAGCAGCCAAGGTCGGAGTAAGGATACGCAGTATTTT. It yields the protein CASSQGRSKDTQYF.

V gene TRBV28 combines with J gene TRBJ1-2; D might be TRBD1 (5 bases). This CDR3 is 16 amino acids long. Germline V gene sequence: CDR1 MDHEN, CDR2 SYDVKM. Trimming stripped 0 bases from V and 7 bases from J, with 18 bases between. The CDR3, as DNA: TGTGCCAGCAGTTTATGGGTACAGTACAGGAGCCCTGGCTACACCTTC. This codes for CASSLWVQYRSPGYTF.

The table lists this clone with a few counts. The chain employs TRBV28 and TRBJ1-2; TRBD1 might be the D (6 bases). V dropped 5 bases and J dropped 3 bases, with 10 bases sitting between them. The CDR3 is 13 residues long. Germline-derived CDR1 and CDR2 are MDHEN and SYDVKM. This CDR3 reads CASSLRTDYGYTF. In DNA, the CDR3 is TGTGCCAGCAGTCTTCGGACAGACTATGGCTACACCTTC.